This paragraph reports one T cell receptor beta chain. This CDR3 has 12 amino acids. CDR1 and CDR2 from the germline V gene are MNHEY and SVGAGI. V was shortened by 8 bases and J by 1 base, with 9 bases between the two germline ends. Original processing notes: The assay estimated nucleated cells by amplifying reference gene primers. The method was immunoSEQ multiplex PCR; TCRdb's version includes in-frame clones alone and lacks a portion of them. V, J and clone size are taken as reported in that table, and D and trimming were inferred from the DNA itself. The table has under 200,000 clones, around nine tenths seen once. The data were taken from a study of blood T cell repertoires in COVID-19.

The origin of this receptor is a man in his sixties or seventies with acute or convalescent COVID-19. The genes are TRBV6-5 and TRBJ2-7; D is perhaps TRBD1 (5 bases). Material: peripheral blood. CDR3 in amino acids: CASRPGSYEQYF. The CDR3 bases are TGTGCCAGCCGGCCAGGGTCCTACGAGCAGTACTTC.